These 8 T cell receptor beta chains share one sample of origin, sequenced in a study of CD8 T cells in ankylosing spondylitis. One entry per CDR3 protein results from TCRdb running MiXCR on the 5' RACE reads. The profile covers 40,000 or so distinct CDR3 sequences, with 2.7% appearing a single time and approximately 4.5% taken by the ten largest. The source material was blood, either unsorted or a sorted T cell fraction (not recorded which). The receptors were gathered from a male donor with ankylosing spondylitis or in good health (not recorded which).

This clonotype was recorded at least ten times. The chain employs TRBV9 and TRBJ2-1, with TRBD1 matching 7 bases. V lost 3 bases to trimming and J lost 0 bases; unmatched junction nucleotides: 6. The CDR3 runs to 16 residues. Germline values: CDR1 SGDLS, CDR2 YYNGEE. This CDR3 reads CASSAHRDSSYNEQFF. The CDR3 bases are TGTGCCAGCAGCGCCCACCGGGACAGCTCCTACAATGAGCAGTTCTTC.

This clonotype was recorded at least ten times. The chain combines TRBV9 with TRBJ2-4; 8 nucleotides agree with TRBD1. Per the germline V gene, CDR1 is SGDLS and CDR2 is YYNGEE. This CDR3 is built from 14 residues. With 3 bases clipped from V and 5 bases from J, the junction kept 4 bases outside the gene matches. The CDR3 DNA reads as TGTGCCAGCAGCGGACAGGGGTGGCAAAACATTCAGTACTTC. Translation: CASSGQGWQNIQYF.

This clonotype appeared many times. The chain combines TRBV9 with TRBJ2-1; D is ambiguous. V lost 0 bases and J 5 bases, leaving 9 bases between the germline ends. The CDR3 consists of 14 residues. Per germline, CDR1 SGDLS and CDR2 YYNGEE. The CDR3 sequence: CASSVVGPNNEQFF. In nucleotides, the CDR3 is TGTGCCAGCAGCGTAGTTGGGCCAAACAATGAGCAGTTCTTC.

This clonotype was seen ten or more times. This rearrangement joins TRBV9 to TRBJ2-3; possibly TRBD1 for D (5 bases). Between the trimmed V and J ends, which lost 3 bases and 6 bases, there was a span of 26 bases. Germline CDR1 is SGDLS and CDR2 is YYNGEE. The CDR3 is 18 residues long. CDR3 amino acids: CASSDPNVTAPRRDTQYF. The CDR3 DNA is TGTGCCAGCAGCGACCCCAATGTGACAGCCCCGCGCCGGGATACGCAGTATTTT.

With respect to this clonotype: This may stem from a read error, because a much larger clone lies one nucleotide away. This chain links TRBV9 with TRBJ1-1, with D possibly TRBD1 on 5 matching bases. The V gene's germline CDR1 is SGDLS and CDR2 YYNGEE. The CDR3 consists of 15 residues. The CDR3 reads CDSSAGQGVNTEAFF. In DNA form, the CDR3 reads TGTGACAGCAGCGCTGGGCAGGGAGTGAACACTGAAGCTTTCTTT.

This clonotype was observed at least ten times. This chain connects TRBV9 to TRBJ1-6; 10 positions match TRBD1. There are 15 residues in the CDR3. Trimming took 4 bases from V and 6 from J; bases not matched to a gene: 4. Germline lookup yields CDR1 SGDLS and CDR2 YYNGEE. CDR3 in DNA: TGTGCCAGCAGCCCACGGGACAGGGGTAATTCACCCCTCCACTTT. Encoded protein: CASSPRDRGNSPLHF.

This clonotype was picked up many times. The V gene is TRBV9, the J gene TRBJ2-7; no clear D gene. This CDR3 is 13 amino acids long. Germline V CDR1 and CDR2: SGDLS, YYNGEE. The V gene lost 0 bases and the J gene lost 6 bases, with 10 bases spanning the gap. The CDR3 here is CASSVDVGGEQYF. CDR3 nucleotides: TGTGCCAGCAGCGTAGATGTGGGTGGCGAGCAGTACTTC.

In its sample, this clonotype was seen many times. CDR3 in DNA: TGTGCCAGCAGCTATAGCGGCCCTAGCTCCTACAATGAGCAGTTCTTC. This gives the protein CASSYSGPSSYNEQFF. J is TRBJ2-1 and V is TRBV9, with a possible D match to TRBD2 (6 bases). V lost 4 bases, J lost 0 bases, and 14 bases lay in between. From germline, CDR1 is SGDLS and CDR2 YYNGEE. The CDR3 runs to 16 residues.